The 6 T cell receptor beta chains below all came from one sample that was sequenced in a study of radiotherapy plus CTLA-4 blockade in lung cancer. Sequencing used immunoSEQ multiplex PCR; TCRdb keeps in-frame clones, though not all of them. The repertoire holds approximately 45,000 clones, with roughly 65% as singletons. The specimen comprised peripheral blood, sampled from a patient treated with radiotherapy plus ipilimumab. Source of these receptors: a human donor with non-small cell lung cancer who had a partial response to radiotherapy plus ipilimumab.

The rearrangement uses TRBV7-2 and TRBJ2-3, with TRBD1 matching over 9 bases. This CDR3 comprises 17 residues. The germline CDR1 and CDR2 sequences are SGHTA and FQGNSA. With 5 bases clipped from V and 1 base from J, the junction kept 10 bases outside the gene matches. The CDR3 protein is CASSRDFTGGGTDTQYF. As DNA, the CDR3 is TGTGCCAGCAGCCGAGACTTCACAGGGGGCGGCACAGATACGCAGTATTTT.

The genes are TRBV28 and TRBJ2-2; 9 positions match TRBD2. Per the germline V gene, CDR1 is MDHEN and CDR2 is SYDVKM. The CDR3 length is 15 residues. J lost 3 bases, V lost 10 bases, and 9 bases had no gene match. CDR3 sequence: CATLPRGGYTGELFF. CDR3 nucleotides: TGTGCCACCTTACCGCGGGGGGGGTACACCGGGGAGCTGTTTTTT.

This chain joins TRBV7-2 and TRBJ2-5, with TRBD2 identical over 14 bases. This CDR3 region has 15 residues. The V gene end was trimmed by 5 bases and the J gene end by 4 bases; junction bases not matched to a gene: 3. Germline CDR1 is SGHTA and CDR2 is FQGNSA. This chain's CDR3 is CASSRLAGGRETQYF. The CDR3 bases are TGTGCCAGCAGCCGACTAGCGGGGGGGCGAGAGACCCAGTACTTC.

This clone has a handful of counts. The chain links TRBV6-1 to TRBJ1-2; no clear D gene. Trimming left V 2 bases short and J 3 bases short, with 19 bases between. CDR1 and CDR2 from the germline V gene are MNHNS and SASEGT. The CDR3 runs 17 residues. CDR3 region: CASSEPGSVTPDYGYTF. CDR3 DNA: TGTGCCAGCAGTGAACCCGGGAGCGTCACCCCCGACTATGGCTACACCTTC.

This clone occurred a few times. The chain has TRBV6-6 and TRBJ1-4; tentatively, D is TRBD1 (6 bases). Trimming pared 5 bases from V and 8 bases from J, leaving 15 bases between. Germline CDR1 reads MNHNY; CDR2 reads SVGAGI (reference sequence). This CDR3 contains 14 residues. DNA for the CDR3: TGTGCCAGCAGTCGGACAGCATTCGGGGAAAAACTGTTTTTT. Protein product: CASSRTAFGEKLFF.

This clone was detected a few times. The chain couples TRBV6-5 to TRBJ2-7; the match to TRBD2 covers 13 bases. V was pared by 6 bases and J by 7 bases, with 9 bases of the junction left unmatched. The germline V gene has CDR1 MNHEY and CDR2 SVGAGI. This CDR3 is built from 15 residues. Here the CDR3 reads CASSTGLAGAREQYF. The CDR3 DNA follows: TGTGCCAGCAGCACCGGACTAGCGGGAGCTCGGGAGCAGTACTTC.